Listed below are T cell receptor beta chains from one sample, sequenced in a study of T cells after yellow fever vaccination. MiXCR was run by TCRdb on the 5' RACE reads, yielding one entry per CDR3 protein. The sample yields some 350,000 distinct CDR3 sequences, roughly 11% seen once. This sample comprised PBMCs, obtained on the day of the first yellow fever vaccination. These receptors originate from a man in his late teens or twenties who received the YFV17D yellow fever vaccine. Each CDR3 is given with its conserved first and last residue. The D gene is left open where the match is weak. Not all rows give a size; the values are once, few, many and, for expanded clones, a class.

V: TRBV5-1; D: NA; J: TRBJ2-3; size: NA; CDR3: CASSLESGLPANF; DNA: TGCGCCAGCAGCTTGGAATCGGGACTGCCAGCGAATTTT
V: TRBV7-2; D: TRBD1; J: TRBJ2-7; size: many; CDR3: CASSARQGFSEQYF; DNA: TGTGCCAGCAGCGCCAGACAGGGATTCAGCGAGCAGTACTTC
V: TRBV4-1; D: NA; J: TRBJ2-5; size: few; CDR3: CASSQVRRGGETQYF; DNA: TGCGCCAGCAGCCAAGTTCGGAGGGGTGGAGAGACCCAGTACTTC
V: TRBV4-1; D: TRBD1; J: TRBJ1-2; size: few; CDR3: CASSQRGQGNYGYTF; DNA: TGCGCCAGCAGCCAACGGGGACAGGGGAACTATGGCTACACCTTC
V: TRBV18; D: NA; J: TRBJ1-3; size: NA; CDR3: CASSPGEGRSGNTIYF; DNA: TGTGCCAGCTCACCAGGGGAGGGACGCTCTGGAAACACCATATATTTT
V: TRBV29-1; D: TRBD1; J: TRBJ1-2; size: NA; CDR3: CSAATGGYGYTF; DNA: TGCAGCGCCGCGACAGGGGGCTATGGCTACACCTTC
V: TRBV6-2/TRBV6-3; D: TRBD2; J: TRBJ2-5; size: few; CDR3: CASSYDAGGLETQYF; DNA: TGTGCCAGCAGTTACGACGCGGGGGGGCTTGAGACCCAGTACTTC
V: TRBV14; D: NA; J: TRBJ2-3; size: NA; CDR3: CASSQAGGGDTQYF; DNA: TGTGCCAGCAGCCAAGCGGGTGGCGGAGATACGCAGTATTTT
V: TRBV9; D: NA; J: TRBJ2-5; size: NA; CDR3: CASSVASGSGGETQYF; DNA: TGTGCCAGCAGCGTAGCGTCAGGGAGTGGGGGAGAGACCCAGTACTTC
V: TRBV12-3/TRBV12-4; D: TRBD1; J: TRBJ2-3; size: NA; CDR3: CASSPPPGQAVF; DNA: TGTGCCAGCAGTCCCCCCCCGGGACAGGCGGTTTTT
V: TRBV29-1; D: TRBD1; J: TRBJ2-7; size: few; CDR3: CSVGDSLVYEQYF; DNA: TGCAGCGTTGGGGACAGCTTAGTATACGAGCAGTACTTC
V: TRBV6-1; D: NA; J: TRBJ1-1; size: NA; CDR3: CASSWGERGEAFF; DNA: TGTGCCAGCAGCTGGGGTGAACGGGGGGAAGCTTTCTTT
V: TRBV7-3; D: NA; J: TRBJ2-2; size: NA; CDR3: CANIMRGGDTGELFF; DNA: TGTGCCAACATTATGAGAGGGGGGGACACCGGGGAGCTGTTTTTT
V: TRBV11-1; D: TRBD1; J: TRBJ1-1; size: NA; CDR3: CASSLEHLPGGMNTEAFF; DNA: TGTGCCAGCAGCTTAGAACACTTACCAGGGGGCATGAACACTGAAGCTTTCTTT
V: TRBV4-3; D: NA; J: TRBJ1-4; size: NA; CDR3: CASSQDLEGSGEKLFF; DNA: TGCGCCAGCAGCCAAGATTTGGAGGGTTCCGGGGAAAAACTGTTTTTT
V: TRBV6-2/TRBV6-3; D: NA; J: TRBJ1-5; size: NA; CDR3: CASSYSRSRVIGNQPQHF; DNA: TGTGCCAGCAGTTACTCGAGGAGTAGGGTCATCGGCAATCAGCCCCAGCATTTT
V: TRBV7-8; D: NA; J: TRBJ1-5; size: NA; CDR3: CASSPYRFYQPQHF; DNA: TGTGCCAGCAGCCCCTACAGGTTTTATCAGCCCCAGCATTTT
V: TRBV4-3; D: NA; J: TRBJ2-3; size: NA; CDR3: CASSQDTSGHTDTQYF; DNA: TGCGCCAGCAGCCAAGATACGAGCGGACACACAGATACGCAGTATTTT
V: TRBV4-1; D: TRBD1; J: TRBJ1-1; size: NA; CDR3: CASSEWDSSTEAFF; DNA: TGCGCCAGCAGCGAGTGGGACAGCTCCACTGAAGCTTTCTTT
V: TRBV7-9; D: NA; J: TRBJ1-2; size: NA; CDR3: CASSLGFGSGYTF; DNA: TGTGCCAGCAGCTTAGGTTTTGGGAGCGGCTACACCTTC
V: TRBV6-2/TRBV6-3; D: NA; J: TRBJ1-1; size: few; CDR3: CASSLDGKNTEAFF; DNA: TGTGCCAGCAGTTTAGACGGAAAGAACACTGAAGCTTTCTTT
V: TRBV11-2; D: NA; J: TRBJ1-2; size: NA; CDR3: CASSLASTFPGGYTF; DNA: TGTGCCAGCAGCTTAGCATCTACTTTCCCAGGGGGCTACACCTTC
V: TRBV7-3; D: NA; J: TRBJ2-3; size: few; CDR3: CASSLTFASSTDTQYF; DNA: TGTGCCAGCAGCTTAACATTTGCCTCTAGCACAGATACGCAGTATTTT
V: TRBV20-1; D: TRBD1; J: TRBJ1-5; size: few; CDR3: CSAGTGQGDNQPQHF; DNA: TGCAGTGCTGGTACGGGACAGGGGGACAATCAGCCCCAGCATTTT
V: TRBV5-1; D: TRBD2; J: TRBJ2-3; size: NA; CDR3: CASSLGRLAGAGDTQYF; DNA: TGCGCCAGCAGCTTGGGGAGACTAGCGGGCGCCGGAGATACGCAGTATTTT